Detailed here is one T cell receptor (beta chain). CD4+ cells of the naive, central memory, regulatory and stem cell-like memory types were sorted via CD45RO/CCR7/CD25/CD127/CD95/CD27. This sample is drawn from a study of beta chain features in type 1 diabetes. Isolated RNA was reverse transcribed in full, so expressed TCRB transcripts were sequenced. Some clones are missing from TCRdb's copy, which holds only in-frame ones; the method was immunoSEQ multiplex PCR. The sample gives a few hundred thousand clones, roughly 16% of which show up once; roughly 0.017% is in the top ten. Germline lookup yields CDR1 MDHEN and CDR2 SYDVKM. This CDR3 has 14 amino acids. Trimming took 6 bases from V and 5 from J; bases not matched to a gene: 7.

The chain employs TRBV28 and TRBJ2-5; 9 bases match TRBD2. This receptor was taken from a woman aged 18-30 years in good health. Source material: naive CD4+ T cells from blood. For the CDR3, the DNA is TGTGCCAGCAGGCTCCTAGCGGGACGGGAGACCCAGTACTTC. Translation gives CASRLLAGRETQYF.